The 4 T cell receptor beta chains below come from one sample, sequenced in a study of blood T cells in healthy people across ages. Primed by a sample-barcoded 5' primer and a J-beta primer mix, a second PCR proceeded for 7 to 11 cycles. TCRdb recomputed calls from the 5' RACE reads with MiXCR, one row per CDR3 protein. Of hundreds of thousands of distinct CDR3 sequences in the sample, less than 40% are singletons; the top ten hold 15%. The sequenced sample was blood. Receptor source: an elderly woman in good health.

V and J are TRBV12-3 or TRBV12-4 and TRBJ2-3; D remains unclear. Trimming took 6 bases from V and 4 from J, leaving 14 bases between them. The CDR3 runs 14 residues. As DNA, the CDR3 is TGTGCCAGCAGCTCGACTCACAAGGCAGATACGCAGTATTTT. It translates to CASSSTHKADTQYF.

This clonotype has a count of ten or more. The chain links TRBV21-1 to TRBJ2-7. TRBV21-1 corresponds to a pseudogene. The CDR3 extends over 15 amino acids. The CDR3 DNA is TGTGCCAGCAGCAAAGAGCCAGACCGCTCCTACGAGCAGTACTTC. It translates to CASSKEPDRSYEQYF.

This clonotype has a count of ten or more. This chain uses TRBV28 with TRBJ2-7, with a possible D match to TRBD1 (6 bases). V was cut by 5 bases and J by 7 bases, with 18 bases left in between. There are 14 residues in the CDR3. Germline CDR1 is MDHEN and CDR2 is SYDVKM. DNA of the CDR3: TGTGCCAGCAGTGTAAACCAGGGGAATCGGGAGCAGTACTTC. Protein: CASSVNQGNREQYF. The full variable domain, in which reference TRBV28 and TRBJ2-7 provide the parts outside the CDR3, is DVKVTQSSRYLVKRTGEKVFLECVQDMDHENMFWYRQDPGLGLRLIYFSYDVKMKEKGDIPEGYSVSREKKERFSLILESASTNQTSMYLCASSVNQGNREQYFGPGTRLTVT.

The rearrangement links TRBV6-1 to TRBJ2-7, with TRBD1 matching over 8 bases. Trimming at V came to 5 bases and at J to 1 base, leaving 10 bases not matched to a gene. Germline V CDR1 and CDR2: MNHNS, SASEGT. The CDR3 is 16 amino acids. The CDR3 DNA is TGTGCCAGCAGTAACCTAGGACAGGGAGGATCCTACGAGCAGTACTTC. Protein: CASSNLGQGGSYEQYF.